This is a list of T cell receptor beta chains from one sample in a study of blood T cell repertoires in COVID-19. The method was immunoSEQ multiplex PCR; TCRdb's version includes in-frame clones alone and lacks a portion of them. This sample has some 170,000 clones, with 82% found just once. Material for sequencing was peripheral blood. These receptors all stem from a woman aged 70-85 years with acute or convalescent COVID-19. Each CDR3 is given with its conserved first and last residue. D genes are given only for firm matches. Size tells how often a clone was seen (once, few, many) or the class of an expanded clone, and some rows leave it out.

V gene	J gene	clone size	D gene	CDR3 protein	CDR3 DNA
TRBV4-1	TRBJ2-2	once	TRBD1	CASSHEWDRASGELFF	TGCGCCAGCAGCCACGAATGGGACAGGGCGTCCGGGGAGCTGTTTTTT
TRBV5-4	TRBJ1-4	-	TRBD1	CASSSFGTDNEKLFF	TGTGCCAGCAGCTCGTTCGGGACAGATAATGAAAAACTGTTTTTT
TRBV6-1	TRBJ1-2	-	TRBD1	CASSEGTVNYGYTF	TGTGCCAGCAGCGAAGGGACAGTTAACTATGGCTACACCTTC
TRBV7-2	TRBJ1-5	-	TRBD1	CASTELTGGHQPQHF	TGTGCCAGCACCGAATTGACAGGGGGACATCAGCCCCAGCATTTT
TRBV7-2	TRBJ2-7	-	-	CASRLGYEQYF	TGTGCCAGCAGACTAGGGTACGAGCAGTACTTC
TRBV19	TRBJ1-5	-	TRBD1	CASSIVTGNSNQPQHF	TGTGCCAGTAGTATAGTGACAGGGAACAGCAATCAGCCCCAGCATTTT
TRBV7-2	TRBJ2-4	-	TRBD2	CASSSPTSGGAKNIQYF	TGTGCCAGCAGCTCTCCGACTAGCGGGGGGGCCAAAAACATTCAGTACTTC
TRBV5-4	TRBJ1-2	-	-	CASSLGQRANYGYTF	TGTGCCAGCAGCTTGGGACAGCGAGCTAACTATGGCTACACCTTC
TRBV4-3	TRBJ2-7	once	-	CASSQDHGSSYEQYF	TGCGCCAGCAGCCAAGATCACGGGAGCTCCTACGAGCAGTACTTC
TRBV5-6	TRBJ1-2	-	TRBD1	CASSLGQGANYGYTF	TGTGCCAGCAGCTTGGGACAGGGAGCTAACTATGGCTACACCTTC
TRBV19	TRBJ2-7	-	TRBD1	CASSPGQGNYEQYF	TGTGCCAGTAGCCCGGGACAGGGTAACTACGAGCAGTACTTC
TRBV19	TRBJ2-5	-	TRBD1	CASSTRQGTGETQYF	TGTGCCAGTAGTACCCGACAGGGTACCGGGGAGACCCAGTACTTC
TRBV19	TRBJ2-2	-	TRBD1	CASTGQGNTGELFF	TGTGCCAGTACCGGACAGGGGAACACCGGGGAGCTGTTTTTT
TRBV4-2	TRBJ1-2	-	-	CASSRLTSGYTF	TGTGCCAGCAGCCGCCTGACAAGTGGCTACACCTTC
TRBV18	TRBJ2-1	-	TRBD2	CASSPSSGKYNEQFF	TGTGCCAGCTCACCATCCAGCGGGAAGTACAATGAGCAGTTCTTC
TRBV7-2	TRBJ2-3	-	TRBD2	CASSLERPGLAGGDTQYF	TGTGCCAGCAGCTTAGAGCGACCGGGACTAGCGGGAGGGGATACGCAGTATTTT
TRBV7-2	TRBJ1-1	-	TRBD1	CASSLNRQGRRAFF	TGTGCCAGCAGCTTAAACCGACAGGGGAGGAGGGCTTTCTTT
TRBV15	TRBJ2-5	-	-	CATSRGGGRAFQETQYF	TGTGCCACCTCTAGGGGGGGCGGCAGGGCCTTTCAAGAGACCCAGTACTTC
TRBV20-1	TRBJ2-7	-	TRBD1	CSASTGEPEQYF	TGCAGTGCTAGTACAGGGGAGCCCGAGCAGTACTTC
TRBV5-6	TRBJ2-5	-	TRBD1	CASSLMGQDIQETQYF	TGTGCCAGCAGCTTGATGGGACAGGATATCCAAGAGACCCAGTACTTC
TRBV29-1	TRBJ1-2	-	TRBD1	CSAGQGGDYGYTF	TGCAGCGCCGGACAGGGAGGGGACTATGGCTACACCTTC
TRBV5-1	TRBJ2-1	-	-	CASSFLDRNNEQFF	TGCGCCAGCAGCTTCCTCGACAGGAACAATGAGCAGTTCTTC
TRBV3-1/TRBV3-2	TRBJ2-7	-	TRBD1	CASSRDSHSYEQYF	TGTGCCAGCAGCCGGGACAGTCATTCCTACGAGCAGTACTTC
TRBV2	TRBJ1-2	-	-	CASDLTGGVLGYTF	TGTGCCAGCGACCTTACGGGGGGCGTTCTTGGCTACACCTTC
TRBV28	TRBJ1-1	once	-	CASSFTRRNTEAFF	TGTGCCAGCAGTTTTACTCGGAGGAACACTGAAGCTTTCTTT
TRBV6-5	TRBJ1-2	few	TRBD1	CAVSGTARGYTF	TGTGCCGTATCCGGGACAGCGAGGGGCTACACCTTC
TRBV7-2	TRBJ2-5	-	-	CASSRREQGGETQYF	TGTGCCAGCAGCCGCCGTGAACAGGGCGGGGAGACCCAGTACTTC
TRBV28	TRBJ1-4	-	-	CASSFSGNEKLFF	TGTGCCAGCAGTTTTTCGGGGAATGAAAAACTGTTTTTT
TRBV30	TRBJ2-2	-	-	CAWRGRTVSPNTGELFF	TGTGCCTGGAGAGGACGGACAGTCTCACCGAACACCGGGGAGCTGTTTTTT
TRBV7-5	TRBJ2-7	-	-	CARSLLAGGPVGYEQYF	TGTGCCAGAAGCTTGCTAGCGGGAGGGCCCGTCGGGTACGAGCAGTACTTC
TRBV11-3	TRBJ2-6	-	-	CASSLGGTGANVLTF	TGTGCCAGCAGCTTAGGAGGGACTGGGGCCAACGTCCTGACTTTC
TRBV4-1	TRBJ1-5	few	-	CASSQVQGGNQPQHF	TGCGCCAGCAGCCAAGTCCAGGGTGGCAATCAGCCCCAGCATTTT
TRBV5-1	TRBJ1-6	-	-	CASSLDLRGSSSYNSPLHF	TGCGCCAGCAGCTTGGATCTAAGGGGGAGTAGCTCCTATAATTCACCCCTCCACTTT
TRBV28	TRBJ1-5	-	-	CASRAWASGQPQHF	TGTGCCAGCAGAGCGTGGGCGAGCGGTCAGCCCCAGCATTTT
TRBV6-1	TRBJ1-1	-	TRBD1	CASSEGQGPNTEAFF	TGTGCCAGCAGTGAAGGACAGGGACCGAACACTGAAGCTTTCTTT
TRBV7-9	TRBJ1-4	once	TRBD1	CASSSTTGQLFF	TGTGCCAGCAGCTCGACGACAGGGCAACTGTTTTTT
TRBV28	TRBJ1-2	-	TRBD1	CASSSPGQGASGYTF	TGTGCCAGCAGTAGTCCGGGACAGGGGGCGAGTGGCTACACCTTC
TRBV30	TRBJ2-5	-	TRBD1	CAWSITGVRSLIQYF	TGTGCCTGGAGTATCACAGGGGTTAGATCCTTGATCCAGTACTTC
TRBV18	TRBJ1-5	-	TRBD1	CASSPYGTVPSSNQPQHF	TGTGCCAGCTCACCCTACGGGACAGTCCCGTCGAGCAATCAGCCCCAGCATTTT
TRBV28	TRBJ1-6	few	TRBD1	CASSPRTGLRSPLHF	TGTGCCAGCAGTCCCAGGACAGGGCTTCGGTCACCCCTCCACTTT
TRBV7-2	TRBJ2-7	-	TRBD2	CASSYTSGSGYEQYF	TGTGCCAGCAGCTATACTAGCGGGAGTGGGTACGAGCAGTACTTC
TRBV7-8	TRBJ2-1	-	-	CASSPGSRGEQFF	TGTGCCAGCAGCCCCGGGTCCAGAGGTGAGCAGTTCTTC
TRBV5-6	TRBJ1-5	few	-	CASHTRNQPQHF	TGTGCCAGTCACACCCGCAATCAGCCCCAGCATTTT
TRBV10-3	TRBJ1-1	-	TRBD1	CAISEPTGGTEAFF	TGTGCCATCAGTGAGCCTACAGGGGGCACTGAAGCTTTCTTT
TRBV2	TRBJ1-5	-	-	CASAREVNQPQHF	TGTGCCAGCGCCCGAGAGGTCAATCAGCCCCAGCATTTT
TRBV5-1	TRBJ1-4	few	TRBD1	CASSAGQQGEKLFF	TGCGCCAGCAGCGCGGGACAGCAGGGGGAAAAACTGTTTTTT
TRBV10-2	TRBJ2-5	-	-	CASSEARQGGATQYF	TGCGCCAGCAGCGAGGCCCGACAGGGCGGGGCGACCCAGTACTTC
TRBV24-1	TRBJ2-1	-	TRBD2	CATGSGAAARYNEQFF	TGTGCCACTGGGAGCGGGGCGGCGGCCCGATACAATGAGCAGTTCTTC
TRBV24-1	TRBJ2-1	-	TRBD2	CATSAYTSGAANEQFF	TGTGCCACCAGTGCCTATACTAGCGGGGCTGCCAATGAGCAGTTCTTC